The present T cell receptor (beta chain) was sequenced within a study of T cell responses to AZD1222 COVID-19 vaccine. Study observations and caveats: Females made up more of the donors, who were largely white British, and clonal diversity may have come out too low. Rises in breadth and depth of Spike-specific TCRs came after two AZD1222 doses.

The table came from immunoSEQ multiplex PCR; TCRdb's copy has only in-frame clones and leaves some out. The repertoire holds more than 150,000 clones, with roughly 94% as singletons. The V gene lost 3 bases and the J gene lost 0 bases, with 1 base spanning the gap. Germline V gene sequence: CDR1 MNHEY, CDR2 SMNVEV (reference sequence). This CDR3 region has 12 residues. Concerning this clone: Antigen specificity is unknown.

The receptor comes from an adult who received the AZD1222 COVID-19 vaccine. The rearrangement links TRBV27 to TRBJ2-3; D is undetermined. Sequenced material: peripheral blood, taken 28 days after the second AZD1222 dose. Written as DNA, the CDR3 is TGTGCCAGCAGTTTTAGCACAGATACGCAGTATTTT. This translates into CASSFSTDTQYF.